Following are 12 T cell receptor beta chains from one sample sequenced in a study of kidney transplant recipient with SARS-CoV-2 infection (dated by TCRdb to about 2021). This specimen's time point label, per the study, means: pre-pandemic baseline sample and day 111 after first positive SARS-CoV-2 test. These reads were obtained on an Illumina MiSeq. TCRdb reran the public reads through fastp at Q25 and MiXCR, keeping productive beta chains. Rows with a matching CDR3 protein are joined into one entry that keeps the most common DNA and genes. The sample profile shows under 300,000 distinct CDR3 sequences; less than 35% of them were found once. The ten largest clones add up to around 6.8% of the sample. The material was a blood sample, obtained at baseline and on day 111 from a kidney transplant recipient. The receptors come from a male patient aged 30 to 40 who had COVID-19 and was a kidney transplant recipient. Because of the transplant, the T cells may be the graft donor's rather than the patient's own.

As regards this clonotype: This may be a read error, as it is one base from a much larger clone. This CDR3 is CASSIFYESRRTYGYTF. The CDR3 nucleotides read TGTGCCAGCAGCATCTTCTATGAATCTCGAAGGACCTATGGCTACACCTTC. The chain employs TRBV7-6 and TRBJ1-2; D is uncertain. With 5 bases removed from V and 4 bases from J, the gap between germline ends came to 23 bases. The CDR3 totals 17 residues. Germline V gives CDR1 SGHVS, CDR2 FNYEAQ.

This clonotype was detected ten times or more. The chain joins TRBV5-1 to TRBJ1-2; D might be TRBD1 (5 bases). The CDR3 has 12 residues. The germline V gene encodes CDR1 SGHRS and CDR2 YFSETQ. The V gene lost 4 bases and the J gene lost 7 bases, with 11 bases spanning the gap. CDR3 amino acids: CASSPTGGGYTF. Here the CDR3 DNA reads TGCGCCAGCAGCCCTACAGGAGGTGGCTACACCTTC.

As for this clonotype: A single base is all that separates this from a far larger clone, so a read error is likely. The V and J genes are TRBV6-5 and TRBJ1-1; 8 nucleotides align to TRBD1. V dropped 6 bases and J dropped 6; count of bases not matched to a gene: 6. Germline values: CDR1 MNHEY, CDR2 SVGAGI. The CDR3 is 13 amino acids. DNA of the CDR3: TGTGCCAGCAGCTACGGACAGGGCGCTGAAGCTTTCTTT. Encoded protein: CASSYGQGAEAFF.

Regarding this clonotype: A much larger clonotype is one base distant, so this may be a read error. The rearrangement joins TRBV3-1 to TRBJ2-5; D remains ambiguous. V was shortened by 5 bases and J by 5 bases, with 24 bases between the two germline ends. Germline values: CDR1 LGHDT, CDR2 YNNKEL (reference sequence). CDR3 length: 17 residues. The CDR3 protein is CASSYGFPISSSETQYF. CDR3 DNA sequence: TGTGCCAGCAGCTATGGGTTTCCCATTTCTTCCTCTGAGACCCAGTACTTC.

This clonotype appeared many times. The genes are TRBV5-1 and TRBJ2-2; D is tentatively TRBD1 or TRBD2 (5 bases each). The CDR3 contains 14 residues. Trimming took 3 bases from V and 3 from J, leaving 9 bases between them. Germline V gene data show CDR1 as SGHRS and CDR2 as YFSETQ. The CDR3 DNA follows: TGCGCCAGCAGCTCGGGACGCGACACCGGGGAGCTGTTTTTT. It translates to CASSSGRDTGELFF. The full variable domain, completed using reference TRBV5-1 and TRBJ2-2, is KAGVTQTPRYLIKTRGQQVTLSCSPISGHRSVSWYQQTPGQGLQFLFEYFSETQRNKGNFPGRFSGRQFSNSRSEMNVSTLELGDSALYLCASSSGRDTGELFFGEGSRLTVL.

The sample holds one count of this clonotype. With a much larger clone just one base away, this may be a read error. The chain carries TRBV20-1 and TRBJ2-5, with TRBD2 matching 9 bases. This CDR3 is built from 13 residues. After removal of 4 bases from V and 5 bases from J, the junction contained 5 bases not matched to a gene. Germline values: CDR1 DFQATT, CDR2 SNEGSKA (reference sequence). The CDR3 nucleotides are TGCAGTGCTACGCCAGCGGGAGGCGAGACCCAGTACTTC. As protein: CSATPAGGETQYF.

In this sample, this clonotype turned up many times. This chain uses TRBV6-5 with TRBJ1-3, with 8 bases identical to TRBD1. The CDR3 totals 14 residues. From germline, CDR1 is MNHEY and CDR2 SVGAGI. After removal of 6 bases from V and 2 bases from J, the junction contained 3 bases not matched to a gene. In nucleotides, the CDR3 is TGTGCCAGCAGGCAACAGGGGGCTGGAAACACCATATATTTT. It translates to CASRQQGAGNTIYF.

As for this clonotype: A much larger clone lies one base from this, so it may be a read error. The chain combines TRBV7-9 with TRBJ2-7, with D possibly TRBD2 on 6 matching bases. The CDR3 has 14 amino acids. Germline V gene sequence: CDR1 SEHNR, CDR2 FQNEAQ (reference sequence). Trimming pared 6 bases from V and 5 bases from J, leaving 17 bases between. CDR3 DNA sequence: TGTGCCAGCAGTTTCGCGGAGGGGCTCGACGAGCAGTACTTC. Translating gives CASSFAEGLDEQYF.

The table lists this clonotype with many counts. The chain joins TRBV5-1 to TRBJ1-5, with D possibly being TRBD1 (6 bases). In germline, CDR1 is SGHRS, CDR2 YFSETQ. The CDR3 has 14 amino acids. Trimming stripped 4 bases from V and 3 bases from J, with 11 bases between. The CDR3 DNA is TGCGCCAGCAGCCTTACAGGGAACAATCAGCCCCAGCATTTT. Protein: CASSLTGNNQPQHF.

The rearrangement joins TRBV7-2 to TRBJ2-5; 11 nucleotides align to TRBD1. Germline CDR1 is SGHTA and CDR2 is FQGNSA. V lost 4 bases and J lost 4; bases outside the gene matches: 17. The CDR3 runs to 19 residues. CDR3 in amino acids: CASSSTGTGGVVSGETQYF. CDR3 DNA sequence: TGTGCCAGCAGCTCTACCGGGACAGGGGGTGTTGTAAGTGGAGAGACCCAGTACTTC.

The sample holds many counts of this clonotype. The gene calls are TRBV24-1 and TRBJ2-3, with TRBD2 matching 7 bases. The germline V gene has CDR1 KGHDR and CDR2 SFDVKD. The CDR3 runs 15 residues. V was clipped by 5 bases and J by 0 bases; unmatched bases: 4. CDR3 residues: CATSVRRGSTDTQYF. In nucleotides, the CDR3 is TGTGCCACCAGTGTCAGGCGGGGGAGCACAGATACGCAGTATTTT.

CDR3 protein: CASSSSLTATEAFF. CDR3 coding DNA: TGCGCCAGCAGCTCTTCCCTTACAGCCACTGAAGCTTTCTTT. This chain uses TRBV5-1 with TRBJ1-1; no definite D call. The CDR3 covers 14 residues. Trimming removed 3 bases from V and 4 bases from J, with 13 bases in between. Per the germline V gene, CDR1 is SGHRS and CDR2 is YFSETQ. The whole variable domain, filled in from reference TRBV5-1 and TRBJ1-1, reads KAGVTQTPRYLIKTRGQQVTLSCSPISGHRSVSWYQQTPGQGLQFLFEYFSETQRNKGNFPGRFSGRQFSNSRSEMNVSTLELGDSALYLCASSSSLTATEAFFGQGTRLTVV.